These T cell receptor beta chains were read from a single sample in a study of CD8+CD57+ T cells in acquired aplastic anemia. Each CDR3 protein gets one entry after TCRdb re-called the reads with MiXCR. The sample lists 150,000 to 200,000 distinct CDR3 sequences; about three fifths were seen once. Input material: sorted CD4+, CD8+, or CD8+CD57+ T cells (not recorded which) from PBMCs. These receptors were obtained from a human donor with severe aplastic anemia or a healthy control (not recorded which). CDR3s include the opening cysteine and the closing phenylalanine or tryptophan. A D gene is named only where the DNA matches it firmly. Expanded clones get a size class; other rows say once, few or many, or leave the size out.

TRBV12-3/TRBV12-4	TRBJ2-5	once	.	CASSARQDQETQYF	TGTGCCAGCAGTGCCCGACAGGACCAAGAGACCCAGTACTTC
TRBV7-8	TRBJ1-4	.	TRBD1	CASSLAQGRNEKLFF	TGTGCCAGCAGCTTAGCACAGGGGCGCAATGAAAAACTGTTTTTT
TRBV24-1	TRBJ1-1	once	.	CATSDYQGRAFF	TGTGCCACCAGTGATTACCAGGGGAGGGCTTTCTTT
TRBV15	TRBJ2-1	.	TRBD2	CATSREGSGSSYNEQFF	TGTGCCACCAGCAGAGAAGGTAGCGGGAGCTCCTACAATGAGCAGTTCTTC
TRBV19	TRBJ1-2	.	.	CASSTEGGVGYTF	TGTGCCAGTAGTACGGAAGGAGGCGTGGGCTACACCTTC
TRBV5-4	TRBJ2-7	many	.	CASSPGWGAYEQYF	TGTGCCAGCAGCCCCGGGTGGGGGGCCTACGAGCAGTACTTC
TRBV15	TRBJ2-3	.	.	CATSSLGARDTQYF	TGTGCCACCAGCTCGTTGGGGGCTCGGGATACGCAGTATTTT
TRBV29-1	TRBJ1-1	.	TRBD1	CSVDRTGMNTEAFF	TGCAGCGTAGACCGGACAGGGATGAACACTGAAGCTTTCTTT
TRBV19	TRBJ2-7	.	TRBD1	CASSIGTGKDEQYF	TGTGCCAGTAGTATCGGGACAGGGAAAGACGAGCAGTACTTC
TRBV12-3/TRBV12-4	TRBJ2-3	.	TRBD2	CASGPSGAYTDTQYF	TGTGCTAGTGGTCCAAGCGGGGCTTACACAGATACGCAGTATTTT
TRBV9	TRBJ1-1	.	.	CASSFTGTGTEAFF	TGTGCCAGCAGCTTTACAGGGACGGGAACTGAAGCTTTCTTT
TRBV6-1	TRBJ2-3	.	.	CASDQADTQYF	TGTGCCAGCGACCAGGCAGATACGCAGTATTTT
TRBV29-1	TRBJ2-1	.	.	CSVEMGPDEQFF	TGCAGCGTTGAAATGGGTCCCGATGAGCAGTTCTTC
TRBV7-2	TRBJ2-7	.	.	CASSVDRYEQYF	TGTGCCAGCAGCGTGGACCGCTACGAGCAGTACTTC
TRBV2	TRBJ2-1	.	TRBD2	CASTKRALGGANEQFF	TGTGCCAGCACCAAACGGGCCTTGGGAGGGGCCAATGAGCAGTTCTTC
TRBV20-1	TRBJ1-2	.	.	CSARDQRLAGGLGISNGYTF	TGCAGTGCTAGAGATCAGAGATTAGCGGGGGGGTTAGGTATTAGTAATGGCTACACCTTC
TRBV20-1	TRBJ2-1	few	.	CSAKNWGNEQFF	TGCAGTGCTAAAAATTGGGGGAATGAGCAGTTCTTC
TRBV7-7	TRBJ1-3	once	.	CASSWGQTYEQYFGPGTIYF	.
TRBV5-1	TRBJ2-5	.	TRBD2	CASSQSGGEETQYF	TGCGCCAGCAGCCAAAGCGGGGGGGAAGAGACCCAGTACTTC
TRBV19	TRBJ2-5	.	.	CASSILGGVDETQYF	TGTGCCAGTAGTATTCTCGGGGGAGTTGATGAGACCCAGTACTTC
TRBV9	TRBJ2-5	.	.	CASSPDGVETQYF	TGTGCCAGCAGCCCGGACGGGGTAGAGACCCAGTACTTC
TRBV29-1	TRBJ1-1	.	TRBD1	CSVRGTGLNTEAFF	TGCAGCGTTCGGGGGACAGGGTTGAACACTGAAGCTTTCTTT
TRBV29-1	TRBJ2-7	.	TRBD2	CSVDAGVGYEQYF	TGCAGCGTTGATGCGGGAGTGGGATACGAGCAGTACTTC
TRBV2	TRBJ1-4	.	.	CASSEEGKLFF	TGTGCCAGCTCTGAAGAAGGAAAACTGTTTTTT
TRBV20-1	TRBJ1-2	.	.	CSAREPTPMTVGYGYTF	TGCAGTGCTAGAGAACCTACACCGATGACAGTGGGCTATGGCTACACCTTC
TRBV7-9	TRBJ2-5	once	TRBD2	CASSLGSGGEETQYF	TGTGCCAGCAGCTTGGGGAGCGGGGGTGAAGAGACCCAGTACTTC
TRBV10-3	TRBJ2-2	few	TRBD2	CAIRTSRGANTGELFF	TGTGCCATCAGGACCTCACGGGGGGCGAACACCGGGGAGCTGTTTTTT
TRBV15	TRBJ1-2	few	.	CATSIPDRYGYTF	TGTGCCACCAGCATTCCGGACCGGTATGGCTACACCTTC
TRBV2	TRBJ2-7	.	.	CASRKDISYEQYF	TGTGCCAGCAGGAAGGACATCTCCTACGAGCAGTACTTC
TRBV19	TRBJ2-3	many	.	CASSIILTDTQYF	TGTGCCAGTAGTATAATTCTTACAGATACGCAGTATTTT
TRBV19	TRBJ1-2	.	.	CASSMIGQKSNYGYTF	TGTGCCAGTAGTATGATCGGACAGAAAAGTAACTATGGCTACACCTTC
TRBV7-2	TRBJ1-2	.	.	CASSQDPRADYGYTF	TGTGCCAGCAGCCAAGATCCCAGGGCTGACTATGGCTACACCTTC
TRBV10-3	TRBJ1-2	.	.	CAISVDRNYGYTF	TGTGCCATCAGTGTTGACAGGAACTATGGCTACACCTTC
TRBV10-3	TRBJ1-1	.	.	CAISDGTGNTEAFF	TGTGCCATCAGTGATGGGACGGGAAACACTGAAGCTTTCTTT
TRBV10-3	TRBJ1-2	.	.	CAISDDSGPDFSGYGYTF	TGTGCCATCAGTGACGACTCCGGACCGGACTTTTCGGGCTATGGCTACACCTTC
TRBV6-5	TRBJ2-7	.	.	CASSGALSSYEQYF	TGTGCCAGCAGTGGGGCTTTGAGCTCCTACGAGCAGTACTTC
TRBV10-3	TRBJ2-3	once	.	CAISEGGATDTQYF	TGTGCCATCAGTGAGGGGGGGGCCACAGATACGCAGTATTTT
TRBV7-9	TRBJ2-7	.	.	CASSLVSELEQYF	TGTGCCAGCAGCTTAGTTAGCGAGCTGGAGCAGTACTTC
TRBV7-9	TRBJ1-5	.	TRBD1	CASSHGQVLGQPQHF	TGTGCCAGCAGCCACGGACAGGTTTTAGGTCAGCCCCAGCATTTT
TRBV9	TRBJ2-1	.	TRBD1	CASSPRGGQKYNEQFF	TGTGCCAGCAGCCCCCGAGGGGGACAGAAATACAATGAGCAGTTCTTC
TRBV9	TRBJ1-1	.	.	CASSVVGVMNTEAFF	TGTGCCAGCAGCGTAGTCGGGGTTATGAACACTGAAGCTTTCTTT
TRBV5-1	TRBJ1-2	.	.	CASRTEGGGYTF	TGCGCCAGCAGAACGGAGGGAGGTGGCTACACCTTC
TRBV7-7	TRBJ2-2	.	.	CASSQSPRTGELFF	TGTGCCAGCTCCCAATCGCCTAGGACCGGGGAGCTGTTTTTT
TRBV20-1	TRBJ2-1	.	.	CSAPTASSYNEQFF	TGCAGTGCTCCCACCGCAAGCTCCTACAATGAGCAGTTCTTC
TRBV30	TRBJ1-2	.	.	CAYTLVTTSYGYTF	TGTGCCTATACATTGGTCACTACTAGCTATGGCTACACCTTC
TRBV20-1	TRBJ1-1	many	.	CSARDSSDTEAFF	TGCAGTGCTAGAGATAGCAGTGACACTGAAGCTTTCTTT